This TCR beta chain is from a study of OX40 agonist ivuxolimab in advanced cancers. Background on the study: The dose-escalation cohort had hepatocellular carcinoma, melanoma, renal cell or head and neck cancer.

Germline-derived CDR1 and CDR2 are LGHNT and FRNRAP. The CDR3 sequence is 13 residues long. Trimming pared 3 bases from V and 3 bases from J, leaving 8 bases between. Profiled with immunoSEQ multiplex PCR; TCRdb holds only in-frame clones, not every one. The profile covers approximately 82,000 clones, with just over 85% appearing a single time and about 4% taken by the ten largest. The TCR was taken from an adult with an advanced solid tumor such as melanoma, head and neck, liver or kidney cancer. The rearrangement uses TRBV12-5 and TRBJ2-5, with a possible D match to TRBD1 (6 bases). The specimen comprised CD4+ or CD8+ T cells sorted from blood, sampled in a trial of the OX40 agonist ivuxolimab. In DNA form, the CDR3 reads TGTGCTAGTGGTTTCAACAGGGAAGAGACCCAGTACTTC. Its protein product is CASGFNREETQYF.